These 22 T cell receptor beta chains were sequenced from one sample in a study of blood T cell repertoires in COVID-19. Sequencing used immunoSEQ multiplex PCR; TCRdb keeps in-frame clones, though not all of them. The table has about 180,000 clones, around 83% seen once. The sample was peripheral blood. The receptors come from a human donor in a cohort sampled during active COVID-19.

This clone appeared a few times. This same CDR3 is encoded by further DNA sequences in the sample. The chain links TRBV28 to TRBJ1-2; TRBD1 aligns across 9 bases. Unmatched junction bases numbered 3, after V lost 3 bases and J lost 4 bases. CDR3 length equals 14 residues. Germline V gene sequence: CDR1 MDHEN, CDR2 SYDVKM. The CDR3 region has the DNA TGTGCCAGCAGTTTGGGACAGGGAGGCTATGGCTACACCTTC. Its translation: CASSLGQGGYGYTF.

The chain combines TRBV5-6 with TRBJ2-2; 9 bases are shared with TRBD1. Germline-derived CDR1 and CDR2 are SGHDT and YYEEEE. V shed 4 bases, J shed 4 bases, and the junction held 11 bases outside the gene matches. The CDR3 contains 17 residues. This chain's CDR3 is CASSPGQGRWATGELFF. In nucleotides, the CDR3 is TGTGCCAGCAGCCCGGGACAGGGAAGGTGGGCCACCGGGGAGCTGTTTTTT.

The rearrangement joins TRBV28 to TRBJ2-7; 7 positions match TRBD2. V shed 7 bases, J shed 4 bases, and the junction held 13 bases outside the gene matches. The CDR3 loop spans 15 amino acids. The germline V gene has CDR1 MDHEN and CDR2 SYDVKM. The CDR3, as DNA: TGTGCCAGCACCACCTTCGCGGGAGAAAGGTACGAGCAGTACTTC. Protein: CASTTFAGERYEQYF.

Note on this clone: This CDR3 is also generated by other DNA sequences in the sample. The CDR3, as DNA: TGTGCCAGTAGTACCGGACAGTCCTACGAGCAGTACTTC. Encoded protein: CASSTGQSYEQYF. The chain links TRBV19 to TRBJ2-7, with TRBD1 as a possible D gene (6 bases). CDR1 and CDR2 from the germline V gene are LNHDA and SQIVND (reference sequence). Deletions cut 4 bases from V and 1 base from J, with 8 bases between. The CDR3 loop spans 13 amino acids.

The chain links TRBV9 to TRBJ1-3, with 7 bases identical to TRBD1. Trimming at V came to 0 bases and at J to 3 bases, leaving 3 bases not matched to a gene. The germline gives CDR1 SGDLS, CDR2 YYNGEE. The CDR3 has 15 amino acids. CDR3 protein: CASSVAQGGGNTIYF. In nucleotides, the CDR3 is TGTGCCAGCAGCGTAGCTCAGGGGGGTGGAAACACCATATATTTT.

V and J are TRBV6-7 and TRBJ2-7, with 7 bases aligning to TRBD2. TRBV6-7 carries the ORF label, with uncertain function. V trimming: 5 bases; J trimming: 5 bases; junction bases outside the gene matches: 12. The CDR3 spans 15 residues. CDR3 nucleotides: TGTGCCAGCAGTCGCCCCGGGACTATGATGGACGAGCAGTACTTC. It specifies CASSRPGTMMDEQYF.

This rearrangement joins TRBV2 to TRBJ2-7; maybe TRBD1 (6 bases). Per germline, CDR1 SNHLY and CDR2 FYNNEI. This CDR3 spans 14 amino acids. Deletions cut 5 bases from V and 1 base from J, with 12 bases between. The CDR3 region is CASSQGLSSYEQYF. In DNA form, the CDR3 reads TGTGCCAGCAGTCAGGGGTTGTCTTCCTACGAGCAGTACTTC. Variable domain in full (rest from reference TRBV2 and TRBJ2-7): EPEVTQTPSHQVTQMGQEVILRCVPISNHLYFYWYRQILGQKVEFLVSFYNNEISEKSEIFDDQFSVERPDGSNFTLKIRSTKLEDSAMYFCASSQGLSSYEQYFGPGTRLTVT.

This clone showed up just a few times. The chain recombines TRBV7-3 with TRBJ1-4; 8 bases are shared with TRBD1. The germline gives CDR1 SGHTA, CDR2 FQGTGA. With 4 bases clipped from V and 14 bases from J, the junction kept 9 bases outside the gene matches. The CDR3 runs to 13 residues. CDR3 DNA: TGTGCCAGCAGCTCAGCATCGACAGGGGTGCTGTTTTTT. This sequence encodes CASSSASTGVLFF.

The CDR3 is CASSLGGGNNSPLHF. The CDR3 DNA reads TGTGCCAGCAGCTTGGGCGGGGGGAATAATTCACCCCTCCACTTT. The chain has TRBV5-4 and TRBJ1-6; tentative D call: TRBD1 (5 bases). The length of the CDR3 is 15 residues. Trimming removed 0 bases from V and 5 bases from J, with 9 bases in between. Germline assignment: CDR1 SGHNT and CDR2 YYREEE (reference sequence).

CDR3 in DNA: TGTGCCAGCAGCTTAGCGGTAGAGGGTAAGCAGTACTTC. Protein: CASSLAVEGKQYF. The chain joins TRBV7-2 to TRBJ2-7, with D possibly being TRBD2 (5 bases). The CDR3 is 13 residues long. Germline CDR1 SGHTA, CDR2 FQGNSA. V shed 0 bases and J shed 8 bases, with 11 bases lying between them.

The rearrangement links TRBV6-7 to TRBJ1-2; 10 bases are shared with TRBD1. TRBV6-7 is an ORF; its function is uncertain. After removal of 8 bases from V and 0 bases from J, the junction contained 12 bases not matched to a gene. This CDR3 is built from 17 residues. The CDR3: CASLRQGANKSNYGYTF. CDR3 in DNA: TGTGCCAGCTTAAGACAGGGGGCAAATAAGTCTAACTATGGCTACACCTTC.

This chain uses TRBV30 with TRBJ2-7, with TRBD1 matching over 8 bases. CDR1 is GTSNPN and CDR2 is SVGIG in the germline V gene (reference sequence). The CDR3 has 13 residues. The trim removed 1 base at V and 1 base at J, leaving 0 bases unmatched. Here the CDR3 reads CAWSDRGSYEQYF. CDR3 coding DNA: TGTGCCTGGAGTGACAGGGGGTCCTACGAGCAGTACTTC. Complete variable domain (other parts from reference TRBV30 and TRBJ2-7): SQTIHQWPATLVQPVGSPLSLECTVEGTSNPNLYWYRQAAGRGLQLLFYSVGIGQISSEVPQNLSASRPQDRQFILSSKKLLLSDSGFYLCAWSDRGSYEQYFGPGTRLTVT.

This clone was counted only a few times. Different DNA sequences within this sample yield the same CDR3. The J gene is TRBJ1-5, the V gene TRBV7-2; D is uncertain. The V end was cut by 2 bases, the J end by 2 bases, with 4 bases between. CDR1 is SGHTA, CDR2 FQGNSA, per germline. There are 13 residues in the CDR3. This chain's CDR3 is CASSLQGNQPQHF. The CDR3 DNA reads as TGTGCCAGCAGCTTACAGGGCAATCAGCCCCAGCATTTT.

This chain links TRBV2 with TRBJ2-1, with a possible D match to TRBD1 (6 bases). Trimming took 5 bases from V and 7 from J, leaving 15 bases between them. This CDR3 has 14 amino acids. CDR1 is SNHLY and CDR2 is FYNNEI in the germline V gene. In nucleotides, the CDR3 is TGTGCCAGCAGTCCGGACAGTTCCTGGAATGAGCAGTTCTTC. It specifies CASSPDSSWNEQFF.

J is TRBJ1-1 and V is TRBV7-8; D is uncertain. Germline CDR1 SGHVS, CDR2 FQNEAQ. There are 14 residues in the CDR3. V lost 1 base and J lost 2, with 8 bases in between. DNA of the CDR3: TGTGCCAGCAGCTTAGGTTCTGTAAACACTGAAGCTTTCTTT. It translates to CASSLGSVNTEAFF.

For the CDR3, the DNA is TGTGCCAGCAGCTTAGTCGGGAGAACGAACACTGAAGCTTTCTTT. It yields the protein CASSLVGRTNTEAFF. The V and J genes are TRBV7-3 and TRBJ1-1, with D unclear. The CDR3 length is 15 residues. The V gene's germline CDR1 is SGHTA and CDR2 FQGTGA. Trimming stripped 2 bases from V and 1 base from J, with 11 bases between.

The J gene is TRBJ2-7, the V gene TRBV3-1 (or the pseudogene TRBV3-2), with no clear D. Per the germline V gene, CDR1 is LGHDT and CDR2 is YNNKEL (reference sequence). V shed 2 bases and J shed 5 bases, with 10 bases lying between them. This CDR3 spans 13 amino acids. The CDR3 spells CASSQRLGDEQYF. The CDR3 DNA follows: TGTGCCAGCAGCCAAAGGCTAGGAGACGAGCAGTACTTC.

The chain has TRBV6-5 and TRBJ1-4, with D unresolved. The CDR3 is 15 amino acids. The V and J ends lost 7 bases and 0 bases respectively, with 12 bases between them. CDR1 is MNHEY, CDR2 SVGAGI, per germline. As DNA, the CDR3 is TGTGCCAGCACCACCGGACTCCCAACTAATGAAAAACTGTTTTTT. The encoded protein is CASTTGLPTNEKLFF.

The V call is TRBV7-6, the J call TRBJ2-7; 9 bases fit TRBD1. V was clipped by 5 bases and J by 4 bases; unmatched bases: 9. The CDR3 has 15 residues. Germline CDR1 SGHVS, CDR2 FNYEAQ. CDR3 DNA sequence: TGTGCCAGCAGCCCGGAGCCGACAGGGGGGTACGAGCAGTACTTC. Residues: CASSPEPTGGYEQYF.

The chain has TRBV24-1 and TRBJ2-4; D may be TRBD2 (6 bases). This CDR3 has 15 amino acids. CDR1 KGHDR and CDR2 SFDVKD come from the germline V gene. With 6 bases removed from V and 1 base from J, the gap between germline ends came to 12 bases. The CDR3 is CATSQGRGAKNIQYF. Here the CDR3 DNA reads TGTGCCACCAGTCAGGGACGGGGGGCCAAAAACATTCAGTACTTC.

This clone was detected only a few times. The gene calls are TRBV4-3 and TRBJ1-2; 9 bases map to TRBD1. The CDR3 is made up of 17 amino acids. Germline-derived CDR1 and CDR2 are LGHNA and YSLEER. V was pared by 1 base and J by 8 bases, with 14 bases of the junction left unmatched. Here the CDR3 reads CASSQALFLGTGSGYTF. In DNA, the CDR3 is TGCGCCAGCAGCCAAGCTCTCTTCTTGGGGACAGGGTCGGGCTACACCTTC.

This clone was seen only a few times. This chain uses TRBV27 with TRBJ1-5, with 8 nucleotides matching TRBD1. Germline V lookup: CDR1 MNHEY, CDR2 SMNVEV (reference sequence). The CDR3 contains 17 residues. V was clipped by 4 bases and J by 1 base; unmatched bases: 9. The CDR3 is CASSSTPGQGSNQPQHF. Here the CDR3 DNA reads TGTGCCAGCAGTTCCACCCCCGGACAGGGAAGCAATCAGCCCCAGCATTTT.